Below, one T cell receptor beta chain is given with its context. No antigen is known for it. Per-base qualities were not stored, and no clone one base away is much larger. A second Seattle source provided samples from volunteer blood donors who had recovered from COVID-19. Each collaborating institution followed its own protocols to collect whole blood in K2EDTA tubes. Collaborator samples were shipped for TCRbeta analysis as frozen whole blood, isolated PBMCs, or DNA extracted from either sample type. The data originate from a study of blood T cell repertoires in COVID-19 (dated by TCRdb to between 2020 and 2021). With regard to the full study: Samples covering the acute and convalescent phases of COVID-19 were provided by collaborators in the United States, Italy and Spain. The prospective study material was composed of cDNA or gDNA derived from T cells, B-cell-depleted T cells, or PBMCs. Deeply sampled blood TCRbeta repertoires from subjects exposed to, actively infected with, or recovered from COVID-19 were included in the dataset. The repertoires were released in a freely available public database intended as a resource for research on the immune response to SARS-CoV-2. Samples were obtained from the ongoing ImmuneRACE study (first 160 participants) and from 1,200 or so subjects provided by 6 global collaborators. Sample metadata almost always included a de-identified subject ID, COVID-19 status, age in years and sex. Where available, HLA class I and class II types were obtained from metadata supplied by the sample provider rather than from assay-based typing. Beyond this particular receptor, the publication reports: The quantity of clinical and demographic metadata differed by source and by participant and was supplied without curation.

TCRbeta CDR3 regions were amplified from genomic DNA by means of the immunoSEQ Assay, a bias-controlled multiplex PCR. From the authors' description of their analysis: Nucleated cell counts per sample were estimated from amplification of reference gene primers within the assay. To quantify the absolute abundance of each unique TCRbeta CDR3 rearrangement, sequence reads were collapsed and filtered. For each sample, productive Simpson clonality was calculated by taking the square root of Simpson's diversity index across productive rearrangements. TCRdb re-hosts the immuneACCESS table, in-frame sequences only. Its copies lack some clones; in the studies checked, an unresolved V gene accounts for under half of them, and the cause for the rest is not known. V, J and clone size were drawn from that table, and D and trimming were deduced from the DNA. The sample has more than 300,000 clones on record, approximately 89% of them singletons. Roughly 3.5% of the sample goes to the ten largest clones.

CDR3 length: 18 amino acids, cysteine to phenylalanine. The entry retains the CDR3 DNA only, 54 bases that are in frame from base 1. Ends trimmed: V by 5 bases, J by 8 bases; bases unmatched to a gene: 18. CDR1 and CDR2, per the germline V gene (reference sequence), are SEHNR and FQNEAQ. Material: peripheral blood. The chain joins TRBV7-9 to TRBJ2-1, with 10 junctional bases fitting TRBD2. The receptor's source is a woman under 30 who had recovered from COVID-19. The CDR3 is CASSEGVGTSDLWHEQFF. In nucleotide form, the sequence is TGTGCCAGCAGCGAGGGAGTCGGGACTAGCGATCTGTGGCATGAGCAGTTCTTC.